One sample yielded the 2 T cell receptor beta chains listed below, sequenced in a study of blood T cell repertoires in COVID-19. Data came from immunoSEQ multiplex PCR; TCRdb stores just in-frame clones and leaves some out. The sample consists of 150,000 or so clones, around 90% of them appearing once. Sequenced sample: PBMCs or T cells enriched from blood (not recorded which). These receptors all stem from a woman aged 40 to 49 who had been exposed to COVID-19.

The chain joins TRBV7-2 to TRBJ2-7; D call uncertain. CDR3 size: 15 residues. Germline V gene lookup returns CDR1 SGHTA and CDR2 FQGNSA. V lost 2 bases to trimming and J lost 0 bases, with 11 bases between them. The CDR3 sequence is CASSLLGVSSYEQYF. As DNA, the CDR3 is TGTGCCAGCAGCTTACTGGGCGTGAGCTCCTACGAGCAGTACTTC.

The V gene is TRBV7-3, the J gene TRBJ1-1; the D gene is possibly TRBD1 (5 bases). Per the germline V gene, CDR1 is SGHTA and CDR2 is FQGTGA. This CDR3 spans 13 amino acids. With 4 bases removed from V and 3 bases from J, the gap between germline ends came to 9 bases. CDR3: CASSSQEDTEAFF. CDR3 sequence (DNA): TGTGCCAGCAGCTCACAGGAAGACACTGAAGCTTTCTTT.